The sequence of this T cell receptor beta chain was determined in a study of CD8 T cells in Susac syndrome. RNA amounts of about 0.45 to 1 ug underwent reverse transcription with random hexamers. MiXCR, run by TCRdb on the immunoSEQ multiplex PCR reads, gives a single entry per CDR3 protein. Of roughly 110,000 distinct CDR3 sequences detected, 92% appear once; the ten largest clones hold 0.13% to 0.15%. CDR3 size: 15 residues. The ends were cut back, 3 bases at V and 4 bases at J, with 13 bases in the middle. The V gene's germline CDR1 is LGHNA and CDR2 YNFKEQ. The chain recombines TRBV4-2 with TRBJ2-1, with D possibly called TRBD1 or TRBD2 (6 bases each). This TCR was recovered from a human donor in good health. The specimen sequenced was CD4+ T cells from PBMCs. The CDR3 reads CASSQLGGGYNEQFF. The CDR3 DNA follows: TGTGCCAGCAGCCAGCTAGGAGGGGGTTACAATGAGCAGTTCTTC.